This section outlines one T cell receptor beta chain sequence together with its context. What it binds is not known. The data stem from a study of untreated major depressive disorder. Study outcomes and limitations: CD4+ T cells from depressed patients used TRBV05-01 (Vbeta 5.1) more often than controls.

CDR3 size: 12 residues. Trimming cost V 3 bases and J 10 bases; bases outside gene matches: 5. CDR1 MNHEY and CDR2 SVGAGI come from the germline V gene. Data came from immunoSEQ multiplex PCR; TCRdb stores just in-frame clones and leaves some out. The sample yields more than 10,000 clones, about 90% seen once. The rearrangement links TRBV6-5 to TRBJ1-2; TRBD1 aligns across 7 bases. The sample comprised CD4+ T cells from PBMCs. This clonotype was obtained from a woman aged 30 to 39 with major depressive disorder. The CDR3 loop is CASSYGDSDYTF. CDR3 nucleotide sequence: TGTGCCAGCAGTTATGGGGACAGCGACTACACCTTC.